The subject of this entry is one T cell receptor (beta chain). The junction and the germline gene differ at one end; a read error may be behind it. From RNA transcripts, TCR beta CDR3 regions were amplified. The HTBI primer set served for first-round RT-PCR of the TCR CDR3. TCRdb re-analysed the multiplex PCR reads in MiXCR, keeping a single row per CDR3 protein. The sample lists roughly 250,000 distinct CDR3 sequences; about 20% were seen once. This specimen belongs to a study of T cells in Graves' hyperthyroidism and ophthalmopathy. This CDR3 contains 14 residues. Per germline, CDR1 SGHTA and CDR2 FQGNSA.

Material for sequencing was blood. The V and J genes are TRBV7-2 and TRBJ2-7; D perhaps matches TRBD2 (5 bases). The clonotype originates from a man aged 25 to 45 with Graves' ophthalmopathy. The CDR3 DNA reads TGTGCCAGCAGCTTAGGAGCTAGCTCCTACGAGCGGTACTTC. Translating it yields CASSLGASSYERYF.